This TCR beta chain was documented in a study of shared clonotypes between healthy human individuals. In regard to this clone: Its cognate antigen is unknown.

The CDR3 contains 19 residues. Germline V gene lookup returns CDR1 SGHAT and CDR2 FQNNGV. V was pared by 0 bases and J by 1 base, with 8 bases of the junction left unmatched. As defined, naive CD8 cells were CD45RO-negative and positively selected for CCR7, with terminally differentiated effector memory CD45RA+ cells excluded. General study points: Larger estimated richness was generally seen in naive subsets than in memory subsets.

The protocol was immunoSEQ multiplex PCR, while the TCRdb copy is restricted to in-frame clones and leaves out a portion. The sample carries roughly 850,000 clones, about 97% recorded once. V and J are TRBV11-2 and TRBJ2-3, with TRBD2 matching over 12 bases. The sequencing input was naive CD8+ T cells sorted from blood. The TCR was taken from a man aged 25-40 years in good health. The CDR3 DNA is TGTGCCAGCAGCTTAGATCCGCCTCGGACTAGCGGGGGCACAGATACGCAGTATTTT. It codes for CASSLDPPRTSGGTDTQYF.